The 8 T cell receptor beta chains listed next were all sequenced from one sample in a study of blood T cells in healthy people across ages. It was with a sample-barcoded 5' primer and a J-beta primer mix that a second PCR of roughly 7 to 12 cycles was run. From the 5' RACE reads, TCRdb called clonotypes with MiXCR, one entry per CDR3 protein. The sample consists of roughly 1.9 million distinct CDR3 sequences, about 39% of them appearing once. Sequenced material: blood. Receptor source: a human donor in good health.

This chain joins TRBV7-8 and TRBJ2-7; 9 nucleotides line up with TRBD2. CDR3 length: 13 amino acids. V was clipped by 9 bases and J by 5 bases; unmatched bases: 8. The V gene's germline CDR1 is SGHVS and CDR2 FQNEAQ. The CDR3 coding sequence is TGTGCCAGTTTTCGGACTAGCGCCCACGAGCAGTACTTC. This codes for CASFRTSAHEQYF.

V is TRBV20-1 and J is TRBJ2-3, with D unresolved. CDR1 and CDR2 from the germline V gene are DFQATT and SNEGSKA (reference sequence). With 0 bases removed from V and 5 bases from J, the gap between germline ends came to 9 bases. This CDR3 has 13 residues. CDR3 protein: CSARDFKIDTQYF. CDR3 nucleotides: TGCAGTGCTAGAGATTTCAAAATAGATACGCAGTATTTT.

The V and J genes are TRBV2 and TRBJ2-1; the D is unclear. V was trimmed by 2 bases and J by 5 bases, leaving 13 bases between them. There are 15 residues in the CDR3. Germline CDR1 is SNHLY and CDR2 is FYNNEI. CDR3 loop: CASSEKSPAHNEQFF. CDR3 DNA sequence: TGTGCCAGCAGTGAAAAGTCTCCCGCCCACAATGAGCAGTTCTTC.

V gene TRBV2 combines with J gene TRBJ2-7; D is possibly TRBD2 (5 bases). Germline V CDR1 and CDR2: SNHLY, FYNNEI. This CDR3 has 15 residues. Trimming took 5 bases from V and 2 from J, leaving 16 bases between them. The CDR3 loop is CASSPRLLLAYEQYF. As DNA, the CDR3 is TGTGCCAGCAGTCCCCGACTATTATTGGCCTACGAGCAGTACTTC.

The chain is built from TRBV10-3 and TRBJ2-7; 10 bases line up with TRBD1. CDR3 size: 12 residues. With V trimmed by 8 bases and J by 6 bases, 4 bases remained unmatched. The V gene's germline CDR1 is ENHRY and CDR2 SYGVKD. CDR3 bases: TGTGCCATCTGGGGACAGGGGCCCGAGCAGTACTTC. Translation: CAIWGQGPEQYF.

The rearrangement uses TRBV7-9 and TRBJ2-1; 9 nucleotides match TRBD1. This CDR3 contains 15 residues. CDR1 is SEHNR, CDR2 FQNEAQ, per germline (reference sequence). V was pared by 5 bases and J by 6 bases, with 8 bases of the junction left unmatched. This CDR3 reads CASSPPGQGSNEQFF. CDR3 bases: TGTGCCAGCAGCCCACCGGGACAGGGTAGCAATGAGCAGTTCTTC.

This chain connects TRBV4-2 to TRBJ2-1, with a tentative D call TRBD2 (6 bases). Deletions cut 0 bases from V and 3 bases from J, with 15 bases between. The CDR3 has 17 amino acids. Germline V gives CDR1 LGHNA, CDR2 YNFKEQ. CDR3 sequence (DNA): TGTGCCAGCAGCCAAGATACGATTGCGGGGTACTACAATGAGCAGTTCTTC. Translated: CASSQDTIAGYYNEQFF.

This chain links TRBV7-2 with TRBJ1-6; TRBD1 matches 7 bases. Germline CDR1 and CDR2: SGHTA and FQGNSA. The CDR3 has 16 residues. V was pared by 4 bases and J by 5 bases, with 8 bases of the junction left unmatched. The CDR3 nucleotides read TGTGCCAGCAGCTACACCGGACAGGTTAATAATTCACCCCTCCACTTT. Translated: CASSYTGQVNNSPLHF.